This TCR beta chain was obtained from a study of T cell responses to AZD1222 COVID-19 vaccine. Study findings and constraints: Receipt of two AZD1222 doses was followed by a rise in Spike-specific TCR breadth and depth. Spike-wide coverage was observed for vaccine-associated CD4 TCRs, with dominant responses at 160-218 and 743-854. Unmutated regions of variants are reportedly targeted by nearly half of spike-specific TCRs.

Only in-frame clones appear in the TCRdb table, and some are missing; sequencing was by immunoSEQ multiplex PCR. This table has about 130,000 clones, approximately 89% appearing once. Germline V gene sequence: CDR1 SGHRS, CDR2 YFSETQ. J was trimmed by 9 bases and V by 4 bases; bases with no gene match: 16. CDR3 length: 17 residues. In this sample, this clone turned up once. As yet, its antigen is unknown. The receptor was derived from an adult in good health. The specimen comprised peripheral blood, sampled on day 0 of AZD1222 vaccination. V gene TRBV5-1 combines with J gene TRBJ2-1, with 10 bases that match TRBD2. The CDR3 loop reads CASSLRGLAGEWGEQFF. In DNA form, the CDR3 reads TGCGCCAGCAGCCTTCGGGGTCTAGCGGGAGAGTGGGGTGAGCAGTTCTTC.